A single sample is the source of the 14 T cell receptor beta chains below, sequenced in a study of blood T cell repertoires in COVID-19. TCRdb's table, derived via immunoSEQ multiplex PCR, lists solely in-frame clones and lacks some. The table lists 380,000 or so clones, approximately 80% of them singletons. Material for sequencing was peripheral blood. These receptors originate from a human donor with acute or convalescent COVID-19. The donor label of this sample is uncertain.

V gene TRBV28 combines with J gene TRBJ2-1; D is unclear. V gave up 3 bases and J gave up 3 bases, with 3 bases separating them. Germline lookup yields CDR1 MDHEN and CDR2 SYDVKM. The CDR3 runs 12 residues. Here the CDR3 reads CASSFNYNEQFF. The CDR3 region has the DNA TGTGCCAGCAGTTTCAACTACAATGAGCAGTTCTTC.

This clone was detected only a few times. The V call is TRBV18, the J call TRBJ1-6; 9 positions agree with TRBD1. The CDR3 covers 15 residues. Germline lookup yields CDR1 KGHSH and CDR2 LQKENI. Unmatched junction bases numbered 5, after V lost 5 bases and J lost 6 bases. CDR3 sequence reads: CASSSDRGSNSPLHF. CDR3 bases: TGTGCCAGCTCATCGGACAGGGGATCTAATTCACCCCTCCACTTT.

V and J are TRBV6-6 and TRBJ2-7, with 7 bases that match TRBD1. Per germline, CDR1 MNHNY and CDR2 SVGAGI (reference sequence). The CDR3 is made up of 13 amino acids. V shed 8 bases, J shed 5 bases, and the junction held 9 bases outside the gene matches. The CDR3 loop is CASQDRQVNEQYF. The DNA of the CDR3 is TGTGCCAGCCAGGACAGGCAGGTCAACGAGCAGTACTTC.

J is TRBJ2-4 and V is TRBV18; weak D call: TRBD1 (6 bases). CDR1 is KGHSH and CDR2 is LQKENI in the germline V gene. The CDR3 covers 17 residues. Trimming took off 6 bases at V and 0 bases at J, with 18 bases between the two ends. CDR3 sequence reads: CASSPMGTSLAKNIQYF. DNA for the CDR3: TGTGCCAGCTCTCCTATGGGGACATCCCTAGCCAAAAACATTCAGTACTTC.

CDR3 bases: TGTGCCACCAGTGATTATGCCGGGACAGGGCAAGAGACCCAGTACTTC. This sequence encodes CATSDYAGTGQETQYF. V is TRBV24-1 and J is TRBJ2-5; TRBD1 matches at 9 bases. Germline loops: CDR1 KGHDR, CDR2 SFDVKD. Trimming took 2 bases from V and 2 from J; bases not matched to a gene: 5. The CDR3 length is 16 residues.

The chain carries TRBV6-5 and TRBJ1-5, with D perhaps matching TRBD1 (6 bases). This CDR3 is built from 16 residues. With 0 bases removed from V and 4 bases from J, the gap between germline ends came to 13 bases. Germline CDR1 MNHEY, CDR2 SVGAGI. CDR3 DNA sequence: TGTGCCAGCAGTTACTCCATAACAGGGCCGAATCAGCCCCAGCATTTT. Amino acid sequence: CASSYSITGPNQPQHF.

The chain uses TRBV5-1 and TRBJ1-1, with 8 bases aligning to TRBD1. V dropped 3 bases and J dropped 5; count of bases not matched to a gene: 6. This CDR3 has 14 residues. From germline, CDR1 is SGHRS and CDR2 YFSETQ. The DNA of the CDR3 is TGCGCCAGCAGCTGGACAGGGTCTGTGACTGAAGCTTTCTTT. It encodes CASSWTGSVTEAFF.

The table lists this clone with a count of one. The gene calls are TRBV18 and TRBJ2-7, with 15 bases fitting TRBD2. CDR1 and CDR2 (germline): KGHSH, LQKENI. This CDR3 is 18 amino acids long. Losses at the gene ends were 3 bases for V and 0 bases for J; bases not matched to a gene: 6. Here the CDR3 DNA reads TGTGCCAGCTCACCGGGGGGACTAGCGGGAGGCCTCTCCTACGAGCAGTACTTC. It encodes CASSPGGLAGGLSYEQYF.

The rearrangement joins TRBV18 to TRBJ1-2; D is possibly TRBD1 (5 bases). The CDR3 extends over 15 amino acids. Germline V CDR1 and CDR2: KGHSH, LQKENI. Deletions cut 2 bases from V and 0 bases from J, with 10 bases between. Here the CDR3 DNA reads TGTGCCAGCTCACCAACGGACAAGCCTAACTATGGCTACACCTTC. This sequence encodes CASSPTDKPNYGYTF.

The chain recombines TRBV2 with TRBJ2-3; D gene uncertain. Trimming removed 7 bases at V and 1 base at J, with 9 bases between. There are 13 residues in the CDR3. Germline V gene sequence: CDR1 SNHLY, CDR2 FYNNEI. Here the CDR3 DNA reads TGTGCCAGCAATCGGGTCGGCACAGATACGCAGTATTTT. This gives the protein CASNRVGTDTQYF.

V is TRBV18 and J is TRBJ1-2; 10 positions agree with TRBD1. This CDR3 has 14 amino acids. Unmatched junction bases numbered 4, after V lost 2 bases and J lost 7 bases. From germline, CDR1 is KGHSH and CDR2 LQKENI. The CDR3 nucleotides read TGTGCCAGCTCACCAACGACAGGGGGCGGTGGCTACACCTTC. Protein: CASSPTTGGGGYTF.

This rearrangement joins TRBV4-1 to TRBJ1-5; weak D call: TRBD1 (5 bases). The CDR3 length is 15 residues. V dropped 4 bases and J dropped 1 base, with 11 bases sitting between them. CDR1 is MGHRA and CDR2 is YSYEKL in the germline V gene. The CDR3 DNA follows: TGCGCCAGCAGCCTCCTACCAGGGAGCAATCAGCCCCAGCATTTT. This gives the protein CASSLLPGSNQPQHF.

The chain uses TRBV27 and TRBJ1-6, with 8 bases fitting TRBD1. V lost 3 bases and J lost 4; bases outside the gene matches: 5. CDR1 is MNHEY, CDR2 SMNVEV, per germline (reference sequence). CDR3 length: 16 amino acids. Here the CDR3 DNA reads TGTGCCAGCAGTTTCCGGACAGGGCCTTATAATTCACCCCTCCACTTT. It codes for CASSFRTGPYNSPLHF.

V gene TRBV7-9 combines with J gene TRBJ2-7; 12 bases agree with TRBD2. The germline CDR1 and CDR2 sequences are SEHNR and FQNEAQ (reference sequence). Trimming took 5 bases from V and 2 from J; bases not matched to a gene: 10. This CDR3 is 17 amino acids long. DNA of the CDR3: TGTGCCAGCAGCACACTAGCGGGAGGTTCGAGCCCCTACGAGCAGTACTTC. It translates to CASSTLAGGSSPYEQYF.